This T cell receptor beta chain was profiled in a study of identical twins (dated by TCRdb to about 2016). About the study as a whole: The study deep-sequenced TCR alpha and beta repertoires from monozygotic twins, unrelated adults of various ages and cord blood to test whether fetal clonotypes persist. To rule out contamination, replicate twin experiments were performed at different times with different library preparation protocols. The investigation overall reported the following: Because the same donors could not be followed over many years, the conclusions relied on cross-sectional statistical analysis. Out-of-frame TCR alpha sharing in monozygotic twins was systematically underestimated by recombination models, whereas sharing between unrelated individuals was in agreement with the recombination models. Excess twin sharing in beta out-of-frame sequences was weaker because fewer shared sequences lowered the signal-to-noise ratio. Compared with coincidental sharing between unrelated individuals, out-of-frame TCR alpha sequences shared between twins showed an excess of sequences with low generation probability. Invariant T cells such as MAIT and iNKT could partly confound zero-insertion analyses, though diverse VJ usage argued against this for most clonotypes. Abundant cord blood beta clonotypes had fewer insertions, young adult naive repertoires showed a similar but weaker trend, and memory repertoires showed no such trend.

CDR3 length: 14 amino acids, cysteine to phenylalanine. The only DNA kept is the CDR3, 42 bases in frame from the first base. V drops 7 bases and J drops 3 bases, leaving 16 bases in between. The library was produced with 5' RACE. Sequencing used an Illumina HiSeq 2000. Template switching added a universal primer binding site, and the final cDNA carried a unique molecular identifier that allowed TCR cDNA molecules to be counted accurately. First-strand cDNA for TCR alpha and beta chains was synthesized from specific primers in the conserved constant-segment region. To control for contamination, every cDNA library carried two barcodes: a SMART-Mk sample barcode plus Illumina barcodes. TruSeq adapter sequences along with Illumina sample barcodes were introduced in two successive PCR steps. TCR alpha and beta cDNA libraries were sequenced on the Illumina HiSeq platform with custom primers. Under the source paper's analysis protocol: Unique molecular identifiers were extracted from raw reads with MiGEC, and CDR3 positions were determined with MiXCR. Recombination models were inferred per individual with the repgenHMM and IGoR tools using an EM algorithm. Shared clonotypes were analyzed with the tcR package in R, and sharing was normalized by the product of cloneset sizes. Out-of-frame nonproductive sequences were analyzed to study raw recombination free of thymic and clonal selection effects. In TCRdb, the public reads were trimmed at Q25 with fastp and aligned with MiXCR, with productive beta chains retained. When rows share a CDR3 protein, they turn into one entry using the most common DNA and genes. The V and J calls reflect TCRdb's pipeline rather than the authors' work. For this sample there are roughly 350,000 distinct CDR3 sequences; roughly an eighth appear just once. The ten largest account for approximately 7.6% of the sample.

Comment on this clonotype: Its antigen is not yet known. Qualities for individual bases were not recorded, and no much larger clone is one base off.

Every donor was a healthy Caucasian. Three pairs of female monozygotic twins, all aged about 18 to 29 years, were included in the twin cohort. CD4+ and CD8+ T cell populations were isolated with positive isolation kits from Invitrogen. These data also formed part of another study, on yellow fever vaccine responses in identical twins. The second study also describes: According to the authors, in identical twins the way T cells responded to vaccination appeared partly convergent and partly personalized. In identical twins, the study followed T cell clones that responded to the vaccine with precision.

The chain uses TRBV12-3 or TRBV12-4 and TRBJ2-7, with a tentative D gene TRBD2 over 5 matching bases. This receptor was identified in a woman younger than 30 in good health. Sample: CD8+ T cells sorted from blood. CDR3 sequence: CASTPRSGRYEQYF. The DNA is TGTGCCAGCACCCCTAGAAGCGGACGCTACGAGCAGTACTTC.